This T cell receptor beta chain stems from a study of T cells expressing NK-cell markers. Broader study findings: In a handful of donors, dominant clonotypes made up roughly 28.3-65% of CD3+CD56-NKG2C+ cells. Dominant NKG2C+ clonotypes made up about 1.0-7.0% of CD8+ T cells in roughly six donors.

On this clonotype itself: Its antigen is unknown.

CDR3 length: 12 amino acids. Looked up from germline, CDR1 is KGHSH and CDR2 is LQKENI. TCRdb reprocessed the 5' RACE reads and stores each CDR3 protein as one record, lacking DNA. Its table records about 5,100 distinct CDR3 sequences. This receptor was obtained from a man younger than 35 in good health. What was sequenced was blood T cells: a sorted CD56 or NKG2C T cell subset, CD4+ or CD8+ T cells, or bulk PBMC T cells (not recorded which). The chain recombines TRBV18 with TRBJ2-1; the TRBD1 assignment by TCRdb is unverifiable without DNA. Here the CDR3 reads CASSPLGAGQFF.